A selection of T cell receptor beta chains follows, all from one sample in a study of blood T cell repertoires in COVID-19. The protocol was immunoSEQ multiplex PCR, while the TCRdb copy is restricted to in-frame clones and leaves out a portion. The repertoire consists of hundreds of thousands of clones, with around nine tenths occurring once and the leading ten covering under 2%. The sequencing input was PBMCs or T cells enriched from blood (not recorded which). The origin of the receptors is a woman aged 45-60 years who had recovered from COVID-19. Both conserved end residues are part of each CDR3. A D gene is named only where the DNA matches it firmly. Only some rows state a clone size, as once, few, many or a class for expanded clones.

TGTGCCAGCAGCCTAGGCAGGGGAGTGGAAAAACTGTTTTTT	CASSLGRGVEKLFF	NA	NA	14	TRBV4-2	TRBJ1-4
TGTGCCAGTAGTATTCAGGGGACCGGCAATCAGCCCCAGCATTTT	CASSIQGTGNQPQHF	few	NA	15	TRBV19	TRBJ1-5
TGTGCCAGCAGCCGAAGTGCGGTCTACGAGCAGTACTTC	CASSRSAVYEQYF	NA	NA	13	TRBV12-3/TRBV12-4	TRBJ2-7
TGCGCCAGCAGCCTGGAACTAGCGGGATTTGAGCAGTACTTC	CASSLELAGFEQYF	once	TRBD2	14	TRBV4-3	TRBJ2-7
TGTGCCAGCAGAGGAGAGGGCAGCTTCTACGAGCAGTACTTC	CASRGEGSFYEQYF	NA	NA	14	TRBV6-5	TRBJ2-7
TGTGCCAGCAGCTTAGCCCAGGGCCTCGCCGCCCAGTACTTC	CASSLAQGLAAQYF	NA	NA	14	TRBV7-2	TRBJ2-5
TGTGCCAGCAGGCCGACAGGGTCTGGAAACACCATATATTTT	CASRPTGSGNTIYF	NA	TRBD1	14	TRBV5-6	TRBJ1-3
TGTGCCAGCTCACCGAACAGGGGACCCCAAGAGACCCAGTACTTC	CASSPNRGPQETQYF	NA	TRBD1	15	TRBV18	TRBJ2-5
TGTGCCAGCAGTTCGGGAGGGCATAGCGATGAAAAACTGTTTTTT	CASSSGGHSDEKLFF	NA	NA	15	TRBV6-5	TRBJ1-4
TGTGCCAGTAGTAAGGAGACAGGGGAGTATCAGCCCCAGCATTTT	CASSKETGEYQPQHF	NA	TRBD1	15	TRBV19	TRBJ1-5
TGTGCCAGTAGTATAGGACTAGCGGCCATATCCAGCCGCCGCGTCTACGAGCAGTACTTC	CASSIGLAAISSRRVYEQYF	NA	TRBD2	20	TRBV19	TRBJ2-7
TGCGCCAGCAGCTTGAACGGACTAGAATTGGCCGGGGAGCTGTTTTTT	CASSLNGLELAGELFF	NA	TRBD2	16	TRBV5-1	TRBJ2-2
TGTGCCAGCAGTGCGTACAATGAGCAGTTCTTC	CASSAYNEQFF	NA	NA	11	TRBV12-3/TRBV12-4	TRBJ2-1
TGTGCCAGCAGCCTAGCCAGCTCCTACAATGAGCAGTTCTTC	CASSLASSYNEQFF	NA	NA	14	TRBV3-1/TRBV3-2	TRBJ2-1
TGCGCCAGCAGCGACGGAGGTAAAAACACCATATATTTT	CASSDGGKNTIYF	NA	NA	13	TRBV5-1	TRBJ1-3
TGTGCCAGCGCGACCGGGGTTAGCTCCTACAATGAGCAGTTCTTC	CASATGVSSYNEQFF	once	NA	15	TRBV27	TRBJ2-1
TGTGCCAGCAGCTTTAGCGGGAGGATAAACAATGAGCAGTTCTTC	CASSFSGRINNEQFF	NA	TRBD2	15	TRBV7-9	TRBJ2-1
TGTGCCAGCAGCCAAACGTCGCGGGATAGTTTCTACAATGAGCAGTTCTTC	CASSQTSRDSFYNEQFF	NA	NA	17	TRBV4-2	TRBJ2-1
TGTGCCAGCAGGTCATCTGGAAACACCATATATTTT	CASRSSGNTIYF	NA	NA	12	TRBV6-5	TRBJ1-3
TGTGCCAGTAGTATCCAGGGAGGGAACTATGGCTACACCTTC	CASSIQGGNYGYTF	NA	NA	14	TRBV19	TRBJ1-2
TGTGCCAGCAGCGCTGGACAGGGGCGGTATGGCTACACCTTC	CASSAGQGRYGYTF	NA	TRBD1	14	TRBV9	TRBJ1-2
TGTGCCAGCTCTTTCTTGCCGGGAGAATCCGGGGAGCTGTTTTTT	CASSFLPGESGELFF	NA	NA	15	TRBV2	TRBJ2-2
TGCGCCAGCAGCGTCGGCGACAGGGGTTACGAGCAGTACTTC	CASSVGDRGYEQYF	NA	TRBD1	14	TRBV5-1	TRBJ2-7
TGTGCCAGTAGCCTTGGGGGGGCCGAGCAGTACTTC	CASSLGGAEQYF	NA	NA	12	TRBV19	TRBJ2-7
TGTGCCAGCAGCCCCGCCGGAGCGTACCAAGAGACCCAGTACTTC	CASSPAGAYQETQYF	NA	NA	15	TRBV7-6	TRBJ2-5
TGCGCCAGCAGCCCGGGTGGTTTAATTACTGAGCAGTTCTTC	CASSPGGLITEQFF	NA	NA	14	TRBV5-1	TRBJ2-1
TGTGCCAGCAGCTATTCCCTATACGAGCAGTACTTC	CASSYSLYEQYF	NA	NA	12	TRBV14	TRBJ2-7
TGTGCCAGCAGCGTAACTAGCGGGAGAGGCACAGATACGCAGTATTTT	CASSVTSGRGTDTQYF	NA	TRBD2	16	TRBV9	TRBJ2-3
TGTGCCAGCAGCCCTCGGGCCGCAGGGACTCCCTCCTACGAGCAGTACTTC	CASSPRAAGTPSYEQYF	NA	NA	17	TRBV7-2	TRBJ2-7
TGCGCCAGCAGCTTGACGGGCAGGGGTGGCCCCTCAACTAATGAAAAACTGTTTTTT	CASSLTGRGGPSTNEKLFF	NA	NA	19	TRBV5-1	TRBJ1-4
TGTGCCTGTAAGACACAGGGGACTCAGCCCCAGCATTTT	CACKTQGTQPQHF	NA	TRBD1	13	TRBV19	TRBJ1-5
TGTGCCACCTTGAGCTTCTCCACCGGGGAGCTGTTTTTT	CATLSFSTGELFF	NA	NA	13	TRBV15	TRBJ2-2
TGTGCCAGAAAAACTAGCGGGAGGCCAGAGACCCAGTACTTC	CARKTSGRPETQYF	NA	NA	14	TRBV21-1	TRBJ2-5
TGTGCCAGCAGGACTAGCGGGAGAGTCTATGAGCAGTTCTTC	CASRTSGRVYEQFF	NA	TRBD2	14	TRBV27	TRBJ2-1
TGTGCCAGCTCTAATTCGGAGAACAATGAGCAGTTCTTC	CASSNSENNEQFF	NA	NA	13	TRBV28	TRBJ2-1
TGTGCCAGTAAAATGACAACAGCCGATTCGACCCAGTACTTC	CASKMTTADSTQYF	NA	NA	14	TRBV19	TRBJ2-5
TGTGCCAGCAGTTTATTGTTCGTTGGGACTAGCGGACCCCAGATCGGGACGGGAGAGCAGTTCTTC	CASSLLFVGTSGPQIGTGEQFF	NA	TRBD2	22	TRBV28	TRBJ2-1
TGTGCCAGCAGTATCCTCCAGGTGGGAGGTCATTCACCCCTCCACTTT	CASSILQVGGHSPLHF	NA	NA	16	TRBV27	TRBJ1-6
TGTGCCAGCAGCGAGGACACGAGGAGGGAGCCCCAGCATTTT	CASSEDTRREPQHF	NA	NA	14	TRBV6-5	TRBJ1-5
TGTGCCAGCCGACAGAACAATGAGCAGTTCTTC	CASRQNNEQFF	NA	NA	11	TRBV25-1	TRBJ2-1
TGTGCCAGCAGCCCGGACAGGCCAACTAACTATGGCTACACCTTC	CASSPDRPTNYGYTF	NA	TRBD1	15	TRBV2	TRBJ1-2
TGCGCCAGCAGCTTTAACTTGATCCCGGACAGGGCCCAAGAGACCCAGTACTTC	CASSFNLIPDRAQETQYF	NA	TRBD1	18	TRBV5-1	TRBJ2-5
TGTGCCAGCAGTTTAGGGGTTCTGTCCCGCAGGAAGAGGGCTTACGAGCAGTACTTC	CASSLGVLSRRKRAYEQYF	few	NA	19	TRBV28	TRBJ2-7
TGTGCCAGCAGTTACGGTGCGCCGACAGGGACCTACGAGCAGTACTTC	CASSYGAPTGTYEQYF	NA	TRBD1	16	TRBV28	TRBJ2-7
TGTGCCAGCAGCTTAGTGGCAGGGTGGGCCTATGGCTACACCTTC	CASSLVAGWAYGYTF	few	NA	15	TRBV7-8	TRBJ1-2
TGTGCCAGCAGCTTACCACGGGAGGGCCTCTCCTTC	CASSLPREGLSF	once	TRBD2	12	TRBV7-6	TRBJ2-7
TGCAGTGCTAGTCCACCCGCGGGAGGGTTTGGTGAGACCCAGTACTTC	CSASPPAGGFGETQYF	NA	TRBD2	16	TRBV20-1	TRBJ2-5